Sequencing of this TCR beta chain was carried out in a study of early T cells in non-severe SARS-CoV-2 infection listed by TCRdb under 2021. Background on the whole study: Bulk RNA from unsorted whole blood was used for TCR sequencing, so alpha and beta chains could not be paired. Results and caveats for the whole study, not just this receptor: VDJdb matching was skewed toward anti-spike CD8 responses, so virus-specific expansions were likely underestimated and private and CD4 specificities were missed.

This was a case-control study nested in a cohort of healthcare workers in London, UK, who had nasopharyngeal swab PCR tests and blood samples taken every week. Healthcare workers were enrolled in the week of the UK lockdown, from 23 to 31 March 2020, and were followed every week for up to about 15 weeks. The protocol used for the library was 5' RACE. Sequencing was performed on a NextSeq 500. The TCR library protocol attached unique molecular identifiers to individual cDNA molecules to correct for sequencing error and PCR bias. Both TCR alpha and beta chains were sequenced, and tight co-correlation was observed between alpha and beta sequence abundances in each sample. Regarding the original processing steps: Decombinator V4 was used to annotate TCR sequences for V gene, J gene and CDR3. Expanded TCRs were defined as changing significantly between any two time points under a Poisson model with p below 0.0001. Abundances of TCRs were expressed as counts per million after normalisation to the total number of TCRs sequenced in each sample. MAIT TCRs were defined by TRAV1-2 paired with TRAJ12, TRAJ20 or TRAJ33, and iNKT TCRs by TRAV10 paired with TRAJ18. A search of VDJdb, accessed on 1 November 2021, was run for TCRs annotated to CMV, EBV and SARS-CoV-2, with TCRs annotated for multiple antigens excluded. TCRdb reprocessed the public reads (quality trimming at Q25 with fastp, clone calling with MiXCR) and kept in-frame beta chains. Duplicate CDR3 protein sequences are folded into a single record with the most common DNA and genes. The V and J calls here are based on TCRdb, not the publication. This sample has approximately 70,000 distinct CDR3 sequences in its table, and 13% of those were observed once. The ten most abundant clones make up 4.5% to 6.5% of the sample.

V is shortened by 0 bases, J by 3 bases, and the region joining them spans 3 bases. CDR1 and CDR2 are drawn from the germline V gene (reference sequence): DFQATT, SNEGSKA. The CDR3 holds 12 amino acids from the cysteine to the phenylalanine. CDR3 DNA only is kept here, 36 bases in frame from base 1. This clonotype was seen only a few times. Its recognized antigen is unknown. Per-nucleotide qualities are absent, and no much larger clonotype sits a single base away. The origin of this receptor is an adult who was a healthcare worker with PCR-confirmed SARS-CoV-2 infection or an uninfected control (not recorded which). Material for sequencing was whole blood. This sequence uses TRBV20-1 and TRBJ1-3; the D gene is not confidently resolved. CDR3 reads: CSARDLGNTIYF. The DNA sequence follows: TGCAGTGCTAGAGATCTTGGAAACACCATATATTTT.